The 16 T cell receptor beta chains reported below all come from one sample, sequenced in a study of CXCR3-negative and CXCR3-positive naive CD8 T cells. TRB cDNA was prepared as libraries by UMI-labeled 5' RACE. Reanalyzing the 5' RACE reads, TCRdb keeps one entry per CDR3 protein, without DNA. The specimen's table records about 86,000 distinct CDR3 sequences. Their specific antigens are unknown. Findings of the study overall: Relative to CXCR3-negative naive cells, CXCR3-positive naive cells had more hydrophobic TRB CDR3s.

Sequenced: naive CXCR3+ CD8+ T cells from blood. Subset described: CD45RO-CCR7+CD27+CD95- naive CD8+ T cells expressing CXCR3 (TNR3+). The receptor set was obtained from a human donor in good health. Some clones in this sample may be carry-over from other donors' samples.

The chain carries TRBV15 and TRBJ2-7; TCRdb reports TRBD1, a call that lacks DNA to check it against. CDR1 is LNHNV and CDR2 is YYDKDF in the germline V gene (reference sequence). The CDR3 length is 17 residues. CDR3 residues: CATSRDKGQATRGEQYF.

Here the CDR3 reads CASSPAGDYNEQFF. This sequence joins TRBV7-3 and TRBJ2-1; checking the TCRdb D call of TRBD1 is not possible without DNA. In germline, CDR1 is SGHTA, CDR2 FQGTGA. The CDR3 has 14 amino acids. Full variable domain (outside the CDR3, taken from reference TRBV7-3 and TRBJ2-1): GAGVSQTPSNKVTEKGKYVELRCDPISGHTALYWYRQSLGQGPEFLIYFQGTGAADDSGLPNDRFFAVRPEGSVSTLKIQRTERGDSAVYLCASSPAGDYNEQFFGPGTRLTVL.

The genes are TRBV14 and TRBJ2-1; as DNA is missing, the TRBD1 call by TCRdb cannot be tested. Germline V gene lookup returns CDR1 SGHDN and CDR2 FVKESK. This CDR3 is built from 15 residues. The CDR3 reads CASSQGDRFYNEQFF.

The V gene is TRBV29-1, the J gene TRBJ2-1; no DNA is available, so the TRBD2 call from TCRdb remains unchecked. Germline CDR1 SQVTM, CDR2 ANQGSEA. There are 15 residues in the CDR3. The CDR3 reads CSVEDPLEGGNEQFF.

The chain combines TRBV28 with TRBJ2-7; TCRdb designates TRBD1, a call that cannot be tested without DNA. CDR3 length: 16 amino acids. CDR1 is MDHEN, CDR2 SYDVKM, per germline. CDR3 amino acids: CASSHLGQGRFDEQYF.

The rearrangement links TRBV21-1 to TRBJ2-2; TCRdb returns TRBD1, unconfirmable since there is no DNA. TRBV21-1 is termed a pseudogene. The CDR3 has 18 amino acids. CDR3 sequence: CASSKGARTRDSTGELFF.

V usage is TRBV7-9 and J usage is TRBJ2-3; TCRdb selects TRBD1, and the lack of DNA leaves this call unchecked. The CDR3 is 15 amino acids. Germline CDR1 reads SEHNR; CDR2 reads FQNEAQ (reference sequence). The CDR3 loop reads CASSQGRGNTDTQYF.

The CDR3: CASSIGQTYEQYF. The chain carries TRBV6-2 or TRBV6-3 and TRBJ2-7; lacking DNA, the TRBD1 call made by TCRdb goes unchecked. Germline loops: CDR1 MNHEY, CDR2 SVGEGT. The CDR3 is 13 amino acids.

V usage is TRBV12-3 or TRBV12-4 and J usage is TRBJ2-7. There are 14 residues in the CDR3. CDR3 amino acids: CASSTSGTTYEQYF.

The V call is TRBV5-4, the J call TRBJ2-7. The CDR3 sequence is 15 residues long. Germline V gene lookup returns CDR1 SGHNT and CDR2 YYREEE (reference sequence). CDR3 protein: CASSLGGFRPYEQYF.

The chain has TRBV5-1 and TRBJ2-1; as DNA is missing, the TRBD2 call by TCRdb cannot be tested. The CDR3 runs 11 residues. Germline CDR1 SGHRS, CDR2 YFSETQ. The CDR3 region is CASSFGLAKFF.

The rearrangement links TRBV5-6 to TRBJ2-1. In germline, CDR1 is SGHDT, CDR2 YYEEEE. The CDR3 totals 13 residues. The CDR3 sequence is CASSRSSYNEQFF.

CDR3 sequence: CASSGGKAQAGGDSEAFF. The chain uses TRBV7-6 and TRBJ1-1; lacking DNA, the TRBD1 call made by TCRdb goes unchecked. Germline V gene data show CDR1 as SGHVS and CDR2 as FNYEAQ. The CDR3 totals 18 residues.

The J gene is TRBJ1-1, the V gene TRBV5-8; TCRdb picks TRBD1, but there is no DNA to check that call. This CDR3 is built from 16 residues. CDR1 SGHTS and CDR2 YDEGEE come from the germline V gene. CDR3 sequence reads: CASSLAREQVTSEAFF.

V is TRBV6-6 and J is TRBJ1-1; lacking DNA, the TRBD1 call made by TCRdb goes unchecked. The CDR3 length is 15 residues. CDR1 is MNHNY and CDR2 is SVGAGI in the germline V gene (reference sequence). CDR3 residues: CASTFLGTENTEAFF.

This rearrangement joins TRBV27 to TRBJ2-7; TCRdb designates TRBD1, a call that cannot be tested without DNA. Germline CDR1 MNHEY, CDR2 SMNVEV (reference sequence). This CDR3 comprises 14 residues. The CDR3 sequence is CASSMRQGDYEQYF.